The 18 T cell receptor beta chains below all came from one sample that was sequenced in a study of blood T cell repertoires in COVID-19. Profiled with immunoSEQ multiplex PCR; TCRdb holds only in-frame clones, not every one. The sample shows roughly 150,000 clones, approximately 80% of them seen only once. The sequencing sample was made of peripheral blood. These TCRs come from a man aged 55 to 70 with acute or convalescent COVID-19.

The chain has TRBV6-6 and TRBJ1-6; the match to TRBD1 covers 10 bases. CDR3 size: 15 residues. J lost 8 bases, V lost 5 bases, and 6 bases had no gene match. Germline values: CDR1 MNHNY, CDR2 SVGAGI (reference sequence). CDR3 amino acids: CASSGGTGVYSPLHF. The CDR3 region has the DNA TGTGCCAGCAGTGGCGGGACAGGGGTATATTCACCCCTCCACTTT.

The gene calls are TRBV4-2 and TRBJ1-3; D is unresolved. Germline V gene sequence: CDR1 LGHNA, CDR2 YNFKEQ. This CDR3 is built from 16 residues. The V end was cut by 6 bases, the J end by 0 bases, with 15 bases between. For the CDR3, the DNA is TGTGCCAGCAGTCAAAGCGGCGGCTTCTCTGGAAACACCATATATTTT. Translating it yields CASSQSGGFSGNTIYF.

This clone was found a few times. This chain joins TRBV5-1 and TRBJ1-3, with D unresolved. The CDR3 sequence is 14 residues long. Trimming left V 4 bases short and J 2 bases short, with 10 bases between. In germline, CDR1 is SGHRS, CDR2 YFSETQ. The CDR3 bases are TGCGCCAGCAGCCCTACTGAAACTGGAAACACCATATATTTT. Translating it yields CASSPTETGNTIYF.

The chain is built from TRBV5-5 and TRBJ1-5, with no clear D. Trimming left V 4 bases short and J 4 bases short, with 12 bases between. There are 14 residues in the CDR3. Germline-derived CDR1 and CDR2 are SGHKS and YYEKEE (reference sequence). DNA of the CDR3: TGTGCCAGCAGCCCAGGAGGGCCGAATCAGCCCCAGCATTTT. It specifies CASSPGGPNQPQHF.

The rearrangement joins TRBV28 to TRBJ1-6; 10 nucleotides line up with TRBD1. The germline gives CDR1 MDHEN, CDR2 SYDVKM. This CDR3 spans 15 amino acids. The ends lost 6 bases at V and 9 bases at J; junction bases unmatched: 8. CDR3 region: CASRPRDRGVSPLHF. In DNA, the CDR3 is TGTGCCAGCAGGCCCCGGGACAGGGGTGTTTCACCCCTCCACTTT.

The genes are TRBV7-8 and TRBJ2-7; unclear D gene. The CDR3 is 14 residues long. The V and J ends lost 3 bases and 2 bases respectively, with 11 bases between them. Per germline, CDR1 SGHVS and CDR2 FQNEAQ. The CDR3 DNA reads TGTGCCAGCAGCTTGGGTCGGGTTACCTACGAGCAGTACTTC. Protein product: CASSLGRVTYEQYF.

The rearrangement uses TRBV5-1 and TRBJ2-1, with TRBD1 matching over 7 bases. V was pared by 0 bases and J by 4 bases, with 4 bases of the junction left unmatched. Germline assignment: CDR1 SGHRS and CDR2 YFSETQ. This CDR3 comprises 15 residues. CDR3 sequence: CASSLEGTVYNEQFF. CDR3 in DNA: TGCGCCAGCAGCTTGGAGGGGACAGTTTACAATGAGCAGTTCTTC.

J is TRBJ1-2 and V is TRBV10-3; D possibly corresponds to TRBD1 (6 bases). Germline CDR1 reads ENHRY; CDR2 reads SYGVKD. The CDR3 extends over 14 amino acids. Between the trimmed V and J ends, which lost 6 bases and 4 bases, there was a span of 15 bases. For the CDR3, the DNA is TGTGCCATCAGGGAGACAGGAGCCACCTATGGCTACACCTTC. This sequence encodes CAIRETGATYGYTF.

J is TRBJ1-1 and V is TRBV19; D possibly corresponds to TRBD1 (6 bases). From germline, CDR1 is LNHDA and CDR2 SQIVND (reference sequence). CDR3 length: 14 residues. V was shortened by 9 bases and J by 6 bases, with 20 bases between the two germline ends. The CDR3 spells CASLSLGGLSEAFF. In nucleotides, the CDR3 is TGTGCCAGCCTCTCCTTGGGGGGGCTCTCTGAAGCTTTCTTT. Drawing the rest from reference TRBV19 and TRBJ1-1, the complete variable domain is DGGITQSPKYLFRKEGQNVTLSCEQNLNHDAMYWYRQDPGQGLRLIYYSQIVNDFQKGDIAEGYSVSREKKESFPLTVTSAQKNPTAFYLCASLSLGGLSEAFFGQGTRLTVV.

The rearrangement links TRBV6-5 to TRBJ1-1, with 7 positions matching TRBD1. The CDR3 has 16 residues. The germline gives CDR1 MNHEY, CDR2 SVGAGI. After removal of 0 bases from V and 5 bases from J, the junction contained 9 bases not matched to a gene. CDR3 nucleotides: TGTGCCAGCAGTTACTCGGCCCTACAGGGGTGGACTGAAGCTTTCTTT. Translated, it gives CASSYSALQGWTEAFF.

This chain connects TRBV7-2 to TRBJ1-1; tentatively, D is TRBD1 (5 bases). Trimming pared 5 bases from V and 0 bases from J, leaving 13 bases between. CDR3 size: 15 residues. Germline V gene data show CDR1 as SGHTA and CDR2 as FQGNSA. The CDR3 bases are TGTGCCAGCAGCCCTGAAGCAGGGATGAACACTGAAGCTTTCTTT. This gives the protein CASSPEAGMNTEAFF.

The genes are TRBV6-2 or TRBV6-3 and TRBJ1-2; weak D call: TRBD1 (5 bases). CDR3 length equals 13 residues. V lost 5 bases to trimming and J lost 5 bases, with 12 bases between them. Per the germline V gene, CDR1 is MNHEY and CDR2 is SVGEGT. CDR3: CASSPQDSYGYTF. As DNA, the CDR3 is TGTGCCAGCAGTCCCCAAGACAGTTATGGCTACACCTTC.

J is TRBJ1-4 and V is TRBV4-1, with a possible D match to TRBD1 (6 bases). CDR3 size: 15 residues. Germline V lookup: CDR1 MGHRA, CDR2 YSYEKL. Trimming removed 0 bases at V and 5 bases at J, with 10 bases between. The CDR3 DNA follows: TGCGCCAGCAGCCAAGATCACAGGGTCAATGAAAAACTGTTTTTT. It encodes CASSQDHRVNEKLFF.

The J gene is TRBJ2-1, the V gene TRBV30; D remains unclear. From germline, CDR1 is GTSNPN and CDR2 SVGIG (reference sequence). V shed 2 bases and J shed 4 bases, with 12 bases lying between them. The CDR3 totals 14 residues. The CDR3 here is CAWSRGGVYNEQFF. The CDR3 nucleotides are TGTGCCTGGAGTCGTGGCGGAGTTTACAATGAGCAGTTCTTC.

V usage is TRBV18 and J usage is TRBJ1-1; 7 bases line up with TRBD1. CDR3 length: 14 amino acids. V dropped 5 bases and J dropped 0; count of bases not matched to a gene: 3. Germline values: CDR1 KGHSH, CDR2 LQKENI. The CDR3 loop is CASSGQVLNTEAFF. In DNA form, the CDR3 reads TGTGCCAGCTCAGGACAGGTTTTGAACACTGAAGCTTTCTTT.

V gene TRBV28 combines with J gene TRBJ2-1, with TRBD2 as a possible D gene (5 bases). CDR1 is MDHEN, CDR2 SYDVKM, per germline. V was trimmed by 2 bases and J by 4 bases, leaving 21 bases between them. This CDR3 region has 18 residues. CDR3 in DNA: TGTGCCAGCAGTTTAACGGTCTGGGCCGCCCGCGGGTACAATGAGCAGTTCTTC. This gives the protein CASSLTVWAARGYNEQFF.

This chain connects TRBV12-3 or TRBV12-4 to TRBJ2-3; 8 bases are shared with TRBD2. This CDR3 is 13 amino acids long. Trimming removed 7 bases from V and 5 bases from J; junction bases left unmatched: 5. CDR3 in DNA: TGTGCCAGCACGGGGGGGTCCAAAGATACGCAGTATTTT. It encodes CASTGGSKDTQYF.

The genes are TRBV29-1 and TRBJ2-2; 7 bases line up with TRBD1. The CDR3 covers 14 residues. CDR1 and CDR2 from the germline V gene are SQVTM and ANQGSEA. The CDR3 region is CSTRQGANTGELFF. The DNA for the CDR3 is TGCAGTACCCGACAGGGCGCGAACACCGGGGAGCTGTTTTTT.